This TCR beta chain emerged from a study of CD8+ T cells in alopecia areata. The study, taken as a whole, reports: With patients, TCR sharing proved less clear than in mice, a difference possibly related to HLA. Clonality in lesional scalp, especially alopecia totalis/universalis, exceeded that of normal scalp.

The germline V gene has CDR1 SGHTA and CDR2 FQGNSA. The CDR3 is 16 residues long. Trimming removed 0 bases at V and 0 bases at J, with 8 bases between. A word on this clone: Its specificity is not known.

Investigators isolated RNA and reverse transcribed it into cDNA to act as the sequencing template. The data were produced by immunoSEQ multiplex PCR, yet TCRdb's version contains in-frame clones alone and is incomplete. Of 2,000 to 3,000 clones detected, nearly 70% appear once; the ten largest clones hold approximately 10%. This TCR was sampled from a human donor in good health. The V call is TRBV7-2, the J call TRBJ2-2; D is uncertain. The sequencing input was skin. In DNA, the CDR3 is TGTGCCAGCAGCTTAGCCCCGACTGCGAACACCGGGGAGCTGTTTTTT. It yields the protein CASSLAPTANTGELFF.